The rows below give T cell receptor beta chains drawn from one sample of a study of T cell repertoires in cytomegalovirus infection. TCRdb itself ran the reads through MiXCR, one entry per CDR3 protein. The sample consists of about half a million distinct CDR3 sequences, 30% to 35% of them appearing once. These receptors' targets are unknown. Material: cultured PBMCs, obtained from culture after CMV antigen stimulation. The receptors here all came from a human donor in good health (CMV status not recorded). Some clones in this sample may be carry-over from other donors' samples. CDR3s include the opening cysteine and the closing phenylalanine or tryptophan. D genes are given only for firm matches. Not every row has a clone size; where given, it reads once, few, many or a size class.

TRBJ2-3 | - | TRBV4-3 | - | CASSKETTVLDTQYF | TGCGCCAGCAGCAAAGAGACTACCGTGCTAGATACGCAGTATTTT
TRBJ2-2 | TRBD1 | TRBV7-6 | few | CASSSLQGANTGELFF | TGTGCCAGCAGCAGTCTACAGGGGGCGAACACCGGGGAGCTGTTTTTT
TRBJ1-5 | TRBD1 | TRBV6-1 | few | CASSGTAFSNQPQHF | TGTGCCAGCAGCGGGACAGCCTTTAGCAATCAGCCCCAGCATTTT
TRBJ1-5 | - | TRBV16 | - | CASSPRSGPLGNQPQHF | TGTGCCAGCAGCCCTCGGTCAGGGCCTCTTGGCAATCAGCCCCAGCATTTT
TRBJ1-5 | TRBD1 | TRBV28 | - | CASSGYRGQPQHF | TGTGCCAGCAGTGGATACAGGGGGCAGCCCCAGCATTTT
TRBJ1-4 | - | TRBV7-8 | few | CASSQDSLNEKLFF | TGTGCCAGCAGCCAGGACAGTCTTAATGAAAAACTGTTTTTT
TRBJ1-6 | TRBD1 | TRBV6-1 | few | CASSEWTGEDSPLHF | TGTGCCAGCAGTGAATGGACAGGGGAGGATTCACCCCTCCACTTT
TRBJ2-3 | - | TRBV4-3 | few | CASSTEGRTATDTQYF | TGCGCCAGCAGCACAGAAGGGAGGACCGCCACAGATACGCAGTATTTT
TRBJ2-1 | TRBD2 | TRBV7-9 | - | CASSLAASGRIHNEQFF | TGTGCCAGCAGCTTAGCGGCTAGCGGGAGGATTCACAATGAGCAGTTCTTC
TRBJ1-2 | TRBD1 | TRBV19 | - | CASTTTGETGAGYTF | TGTGCCAGTACCACCACAGGGGAAACTGGAGCTGGCTACACCTTC
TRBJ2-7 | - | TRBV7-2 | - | CASSPGRNSYEQYF | TGTGCCAGCAGTCCGGGACGTAACTCCTACGAGCAGTACTTC
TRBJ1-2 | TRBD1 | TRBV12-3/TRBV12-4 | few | CASSLRTGYGYTF | TGTGCCAGCAGTTTACGGACAGGCTATGGCTACACCTTC
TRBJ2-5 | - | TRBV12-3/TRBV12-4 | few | CASTLGVGQETQYF | TGTGCCAGCACCCTTGGGGTGGGACAAGAGACCCAGTACTTC
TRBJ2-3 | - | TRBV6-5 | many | CASSYSSQNGDTQYF | TGTGCCAGCAGTTACTCGAGCCAGAATGGAGATACGCAGTATTTT